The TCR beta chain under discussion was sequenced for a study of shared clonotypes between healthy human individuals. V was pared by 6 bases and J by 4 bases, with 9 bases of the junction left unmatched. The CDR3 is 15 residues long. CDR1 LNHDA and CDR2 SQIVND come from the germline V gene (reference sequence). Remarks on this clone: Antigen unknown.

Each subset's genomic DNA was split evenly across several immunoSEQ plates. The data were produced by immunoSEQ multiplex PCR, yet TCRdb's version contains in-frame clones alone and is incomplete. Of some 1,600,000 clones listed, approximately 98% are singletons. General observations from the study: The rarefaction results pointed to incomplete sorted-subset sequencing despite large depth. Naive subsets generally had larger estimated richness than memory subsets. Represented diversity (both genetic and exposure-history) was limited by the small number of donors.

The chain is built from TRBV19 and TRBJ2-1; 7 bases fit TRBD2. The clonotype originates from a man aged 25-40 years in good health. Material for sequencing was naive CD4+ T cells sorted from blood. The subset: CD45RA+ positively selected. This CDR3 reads CASSTLAGAYNEQFF. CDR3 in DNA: TGTGCCAGTAGCACCCTGGCGGGAGCGTACAATGAGCAGTTCTTC.